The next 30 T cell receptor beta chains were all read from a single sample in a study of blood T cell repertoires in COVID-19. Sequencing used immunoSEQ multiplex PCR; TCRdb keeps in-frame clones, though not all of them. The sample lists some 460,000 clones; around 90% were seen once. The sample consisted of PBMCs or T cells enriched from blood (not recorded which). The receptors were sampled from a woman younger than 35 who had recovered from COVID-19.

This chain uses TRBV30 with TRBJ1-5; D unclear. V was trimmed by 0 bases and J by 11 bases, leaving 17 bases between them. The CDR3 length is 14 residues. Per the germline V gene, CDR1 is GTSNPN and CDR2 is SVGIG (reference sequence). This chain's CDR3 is CAWSVPIRGRTQHF. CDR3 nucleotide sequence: TGTGCCTGGAGTGTACCGATTCGGGGAAGGACCCAGCATTTT. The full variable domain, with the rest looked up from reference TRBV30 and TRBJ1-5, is SQTIHQWPATLVQPVGSPLSLECTVEGTSNPNLYWYRQAAGRGLQLLFYSVGIGQISSEVPQNLSASRPQDRQFILSSKKLLLSDSGFYLCAWSVPIRGRTQHFGDGTRLSIL.

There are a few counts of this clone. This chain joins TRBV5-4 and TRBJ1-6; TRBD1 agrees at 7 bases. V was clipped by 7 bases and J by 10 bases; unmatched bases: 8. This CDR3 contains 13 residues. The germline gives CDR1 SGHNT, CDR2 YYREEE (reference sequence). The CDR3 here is CASQQDRPSPLHF. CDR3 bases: TGTGCCAGCCAGCAGGACAGGCCCTCACCCCTCCACTTT.

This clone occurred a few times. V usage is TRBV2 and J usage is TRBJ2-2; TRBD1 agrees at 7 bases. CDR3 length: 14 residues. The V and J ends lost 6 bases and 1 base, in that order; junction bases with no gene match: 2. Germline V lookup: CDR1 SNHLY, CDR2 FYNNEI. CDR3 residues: CASRAGGNTGELFF. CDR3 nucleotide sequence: TGTGCCAGCAGGGCAGGGGGGAACACCGGGGAGCTGTTTTTT.

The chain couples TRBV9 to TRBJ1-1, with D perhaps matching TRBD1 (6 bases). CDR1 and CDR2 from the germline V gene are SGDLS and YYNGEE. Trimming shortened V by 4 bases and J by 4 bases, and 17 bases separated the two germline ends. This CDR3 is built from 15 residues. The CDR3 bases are TGTGCCAGCAGCCCTAGGGGGGGATACAGCACTGAAGCTTTCTTT. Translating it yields CASSPRGGYSTEAFF.

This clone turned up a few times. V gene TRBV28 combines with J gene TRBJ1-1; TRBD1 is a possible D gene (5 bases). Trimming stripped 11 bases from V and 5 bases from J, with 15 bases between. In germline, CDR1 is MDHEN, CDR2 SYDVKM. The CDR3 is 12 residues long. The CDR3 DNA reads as TGTGCCGCCCGCTCGGGGGGGACTGAAGCTTTCTTT. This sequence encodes CAARSGGTEAFF.

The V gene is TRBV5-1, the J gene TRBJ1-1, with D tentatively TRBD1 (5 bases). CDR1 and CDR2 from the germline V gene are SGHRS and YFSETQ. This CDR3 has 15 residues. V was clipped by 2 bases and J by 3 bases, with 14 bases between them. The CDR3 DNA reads TGCGCCAGCAGCTTTACCACAGGATACGACACTGAAGCTTTCTTT. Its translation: CASSFTTGYDTEAFF.

The CDR3 DNA is TGTGCCACCAGTGATCGCGGGACTAGCGGGGGGAGCGAGCAGTTCTTC. Translating it yields CATSDRGTSGGSEQFF. The chain is built from TRBV24-1 and TRBJ2-1, with 15 bases identical to TRBD2. V was pared by 3 bases and J by 10 bases, with 6 bases of the junction left unmatched. The length of the CDR3 is 16 residues. Germline loops: CDR1 KGHDR, CDR2 SFDVKD.

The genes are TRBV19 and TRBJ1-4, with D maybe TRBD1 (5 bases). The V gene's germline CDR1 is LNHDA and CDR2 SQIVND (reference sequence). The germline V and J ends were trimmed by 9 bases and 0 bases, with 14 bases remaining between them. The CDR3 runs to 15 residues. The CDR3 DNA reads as TGTGCCAGCGGGGGACGGGTTGCAACTAATGAAAAACTGTTTTTT. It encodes CASGGRVATNEKLFF. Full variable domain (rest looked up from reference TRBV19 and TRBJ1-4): DGGITQSPKYLFRKEGQNVTLSCEQNLNHDAMYWYRQDPGQGLRLIYYSQIVNDFQKGDIAEGYSVSREKKESFPLTVTSAQKNPTAFYLCASGGRVATNEKLFFGSGTQLSVL.

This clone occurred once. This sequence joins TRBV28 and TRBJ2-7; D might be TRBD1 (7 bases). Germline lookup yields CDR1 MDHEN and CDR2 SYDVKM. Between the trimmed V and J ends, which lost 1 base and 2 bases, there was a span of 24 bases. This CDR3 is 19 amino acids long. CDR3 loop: CASSLSIQGDLLNAYEQYF. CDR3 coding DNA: TGTGCCAGCAGTTTATCCATTCAGGGGGACTTATTGAATGCCTACGAGCAGTACTTC.

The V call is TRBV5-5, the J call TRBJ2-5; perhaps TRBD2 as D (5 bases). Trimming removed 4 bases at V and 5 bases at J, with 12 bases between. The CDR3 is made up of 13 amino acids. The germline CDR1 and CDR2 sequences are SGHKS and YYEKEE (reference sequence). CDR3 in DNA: TGTGCCAGCAGCCTTTGGTCGGGGGAGACCCAGTACTTC. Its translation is CASSLWSGETQYF.

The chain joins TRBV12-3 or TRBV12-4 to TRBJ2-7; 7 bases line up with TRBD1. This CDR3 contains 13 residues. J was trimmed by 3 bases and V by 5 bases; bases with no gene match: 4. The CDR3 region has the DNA TGTGCCAGCAGTCCTGACAGGGACTACGAGCAGTACTTC. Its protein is CASSPDRDYEQYF.

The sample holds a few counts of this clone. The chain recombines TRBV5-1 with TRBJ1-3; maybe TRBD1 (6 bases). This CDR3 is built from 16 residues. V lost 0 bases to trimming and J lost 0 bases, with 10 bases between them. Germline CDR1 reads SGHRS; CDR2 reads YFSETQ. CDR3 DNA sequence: TGCGCCAGCAGCTTGGACAGGGCCCTCTCTGGAAACACCATATATTTT. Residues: CASSLDRALSGNTIYF.

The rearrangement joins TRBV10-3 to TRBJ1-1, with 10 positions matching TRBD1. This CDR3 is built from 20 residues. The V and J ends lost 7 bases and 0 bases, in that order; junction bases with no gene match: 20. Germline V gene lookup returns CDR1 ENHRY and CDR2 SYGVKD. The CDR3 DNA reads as TGTGCCATCACCGAGACCCCCCGAGGGACAGGGGTACTCATGAACACTGAAGCTTTCTTT. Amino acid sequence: CAITETPRGTGVLMNTEAFF.

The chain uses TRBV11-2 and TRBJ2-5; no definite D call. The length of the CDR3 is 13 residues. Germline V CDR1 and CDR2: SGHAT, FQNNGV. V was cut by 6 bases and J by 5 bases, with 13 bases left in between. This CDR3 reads CASSSARVETQYF. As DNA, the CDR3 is TGTGCCAGCAGTTCCGCCCGGGTCGAGACCCAGTACTTC.

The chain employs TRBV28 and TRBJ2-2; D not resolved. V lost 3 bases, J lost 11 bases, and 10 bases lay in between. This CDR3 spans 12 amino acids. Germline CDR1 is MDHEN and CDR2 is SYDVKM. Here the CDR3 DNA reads TGTGCCAGCAGTTTGAGGAGAGGAGAGCTGTTTTTT. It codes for CASSLRRGELFF.

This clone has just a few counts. As DNA, the CDR3 is TGTGCCAGCAGCCAGGACAGCCTTGGCTACGAGCAGTACTTC. It translates to CASSQDSLGYEQYF. The chain employs TRBV11-2 and TRBJ2-7, with D perhaps matching TRBD1 (6 bases). Germline assignment: CDR1 SGHAT and CDR2 FQNNGV. There are 14 residues in the CDR3. V was cut by 5 bases and J by 3 bases, with 14 bases left in between.

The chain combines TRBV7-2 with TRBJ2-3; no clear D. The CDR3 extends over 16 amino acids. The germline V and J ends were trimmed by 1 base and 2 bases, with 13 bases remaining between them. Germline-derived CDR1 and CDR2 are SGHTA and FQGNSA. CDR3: CASSLVAARLTDTQYF. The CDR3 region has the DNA TGTGCCAGCAGCTTAGTAGCCGCGCGGCTCACAGATACGCAGTATTTT.

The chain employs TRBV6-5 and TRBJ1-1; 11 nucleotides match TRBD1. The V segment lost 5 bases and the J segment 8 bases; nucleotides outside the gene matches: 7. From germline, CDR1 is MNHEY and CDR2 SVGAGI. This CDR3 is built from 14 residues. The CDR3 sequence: CASSLQWDRGEAFF. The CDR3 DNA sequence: TGTGCCAGCAGTCTACAGTGGGACAGGGGGGAAGCTTTCTTT.

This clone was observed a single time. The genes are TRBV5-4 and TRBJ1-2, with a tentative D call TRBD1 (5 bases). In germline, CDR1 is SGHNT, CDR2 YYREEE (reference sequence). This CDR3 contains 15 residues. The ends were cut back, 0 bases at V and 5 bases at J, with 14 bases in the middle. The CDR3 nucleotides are TGTGCCAGCAGCTTGGAAACCAGGGAAATTTATGGCTACACCTTC. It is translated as CASSLETREIYGYTF.

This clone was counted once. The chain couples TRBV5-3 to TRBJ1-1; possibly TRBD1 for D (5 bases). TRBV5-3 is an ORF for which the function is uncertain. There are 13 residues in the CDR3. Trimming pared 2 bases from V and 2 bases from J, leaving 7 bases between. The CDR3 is CARSFGGNTEAFF. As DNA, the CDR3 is TGTGCCAGAAGCTTCGGGGGAAACACTGAAGCTTTCTTT.

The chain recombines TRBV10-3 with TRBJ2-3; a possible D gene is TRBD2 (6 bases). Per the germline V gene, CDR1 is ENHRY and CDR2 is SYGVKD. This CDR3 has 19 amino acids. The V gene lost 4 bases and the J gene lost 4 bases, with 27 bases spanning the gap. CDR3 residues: CAISGSRGGGTLGPDTQYF. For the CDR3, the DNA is TGTGCCATCAGTGGAAGTAGGGGCGGCGGGACTCTGGGCCCAGATACGCAGTATTTT.

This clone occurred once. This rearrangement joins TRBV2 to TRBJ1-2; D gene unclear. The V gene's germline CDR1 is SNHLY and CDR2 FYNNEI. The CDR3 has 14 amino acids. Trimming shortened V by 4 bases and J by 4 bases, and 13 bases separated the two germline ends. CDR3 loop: CASSGEGSFYGYTF. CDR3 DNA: TGTGCCAGCAGTGGGGAGGGATCGTTCTATGGCTACACCTTC.

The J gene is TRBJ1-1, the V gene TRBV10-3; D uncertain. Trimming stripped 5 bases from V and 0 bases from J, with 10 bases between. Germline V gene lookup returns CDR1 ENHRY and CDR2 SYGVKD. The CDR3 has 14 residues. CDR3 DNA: TGTGCCATCAGTTATGACACTTTGAACACTGAAGCTTTCTTT. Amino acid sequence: CAISYDTLNTEAFF.

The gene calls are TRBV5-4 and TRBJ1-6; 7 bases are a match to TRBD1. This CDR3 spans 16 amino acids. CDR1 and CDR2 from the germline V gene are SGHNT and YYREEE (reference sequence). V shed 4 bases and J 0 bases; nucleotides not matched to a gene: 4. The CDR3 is CASSLDRSSYNSPLHF. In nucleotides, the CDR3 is TGTGCCAGCAGCCTGGACAGGAGCTCCTATAATTCACCCCTCCACTTT.

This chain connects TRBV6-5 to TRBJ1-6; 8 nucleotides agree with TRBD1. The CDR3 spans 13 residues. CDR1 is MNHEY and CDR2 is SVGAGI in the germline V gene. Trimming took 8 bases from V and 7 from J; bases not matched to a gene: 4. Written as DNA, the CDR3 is TGTGCCAGCCGGGACAGGAAGAATTCACCCCTCCACTTT. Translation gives CASRDRKNSPLHF.

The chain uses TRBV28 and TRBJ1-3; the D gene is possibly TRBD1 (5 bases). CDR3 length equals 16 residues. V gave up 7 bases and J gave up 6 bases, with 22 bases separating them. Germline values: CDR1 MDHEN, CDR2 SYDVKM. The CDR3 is CASTSPSGQGKNTIYF. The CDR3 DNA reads TGTGCCAGCACCTCACCGTCAGGGCAGGGAAAAAACACCATATATTTT.

CDR3 loop: CASKFATGLGLGTEAFF. The DNA of the CDR3 is TGTGCCAGTAAGTTCGCAACAGGGTTAGGATTAGGCACTGAAGCTTTCTTT. This chain joins TRBV19 and TRBJ1-1, with a tentative D call TRBD1 (6 bases). Germline CDR1 reads LNHDA; CDR2 reads SQIVND (reference sequence). V dropped 7 bases and J dropped 4 bases, with 25 bases sitting between them. The CDR3 extends over 17 amino acids.

In nucleotides, the CDR3 is TGTGCCAGCAGGCCGGAGGGCGGGGAGCTGTTTTTT. Translation: CASRPEGGELFF. J is TRBJ2-2 and V is TRBV5-5, with a possible D match to TRBD2 (6 bases). Germline lookup yields CDR1 SGHKS and CDR2 YYEKEE (reference sequence). CDR3 size: 12 residues. The V end was cut by 5 bases, the J end by 7 bases, with 9 bases between.

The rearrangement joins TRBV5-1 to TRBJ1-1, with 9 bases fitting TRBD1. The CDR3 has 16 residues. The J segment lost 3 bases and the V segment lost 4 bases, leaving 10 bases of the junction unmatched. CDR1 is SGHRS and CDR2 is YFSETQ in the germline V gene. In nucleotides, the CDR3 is TGCGCCAGCAGCAGAATTACAGGGGGCGAAGACACTGAAGCTTTCTTT. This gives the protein CASSRITGGEDTEAFF.

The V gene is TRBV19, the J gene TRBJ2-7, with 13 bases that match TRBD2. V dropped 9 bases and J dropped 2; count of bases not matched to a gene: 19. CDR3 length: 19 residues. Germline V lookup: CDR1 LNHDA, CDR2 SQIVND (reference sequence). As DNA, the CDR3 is TGTGCCAGCAAGAATATAGCAGGACTAGCGGGGGAACGTACCTACGAGCAGTACTTC. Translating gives CASKNIAGLAGERTYEQYF.